Presented here are 22 T cell receptor beta chains from one specimen sequenced in a study of cytomegalovirus exposure and HLA in healthy donors (dated by TCRdb to 2017 to 2019). To prepare the library, the immunoSEQ multiplex PCR assay was applied. A mixture of 60 forward primers for TCR Vbeta segments and 13 reverse primers for TCR Jbeta segments was used in the multiplex PCR. Drawn from immuneACCESS, this table holds only the in-frame rearrangements with V and J called that TCRdb kept. Clones are partly lost; checked studies trace under half to an unresolved V gene and leave the rest unexplained. The sample contains around 230,000 clones, around 80% of them found a single time. In total, the top ten clones hold less than 0.6% of the sample. Sequenced: PBMCs. These receptors were taken from a boy younger than 18 in good health and CMV-seronegative.

The chain joins TRBV11-2 to TRBJ2-1; the D is unclear. V lost 6 bases and J lost 7, with 10 bases in between. Germline CDR1 SGHAT, CDR2 FQNNGV. The CDR3 is 12 amino acids. The CDR3 loop reads CASSRVQNEQFF. The CDR3 DNA reads TGTGCCAGCAGTCGAGTCCAAAATGAGCAGTTCTTC.

The rearrangement links TRBV5-6 to TRBJ2-7; 10 bases map to TRBD1. Trimming removed 2 bases from V and 6 bases from J; junction bases left unmatched: 5. The V gene's germline CDR1 is SGHDT and CDR2 YYEEEE. This CDR3 contains 14 residues. The CDR3 DNA follows: TGTGCCAGCAGCTTAGGACAGGGGGTCTGCGAGCAGTACTTC. Its protein product is CASSLGQGVCEQYF. Full variable domain (remainder filled in from reference TRBV5-6 and TRBJ2-7): DAGVTQSPTHLIKTRGQQVTLRCSPKSGHDTVSWYQQALGQGPQFIFQYYEEEERQRGNFPDRFSGHQFPNYSSELNVNALLLGDSALYLCASSLGQGVCEQYFGPGTRLTVT.

This sequence joins TRBV25-1 and TRBJ2-7; 10 bases are a match to TRBD2. After removal of 5 bases from V and 5 bases from J, the junction contained 6 bases not matched to a gene. CDR3 length equals 14 residues. Germline CDR1 MGHDK, CDR2 SYGVNS. The CDR3 sequence: CASSTLAGVNEQYF. CDR3 nucleotide sequence: TGTGCCAGCAGTACCCTAGCGGGGGTTAACGAGCAGTACTTC.

This chain uses TRBV5-6 with TRBJ2-1; no definite D call. Germline lookup yields CDR1 SGHDT and CDR2 YYEEEE. V was trimmed by 2 bases and J by 5 bases, leaving 14 bases between them. CDR3 length: 15 amino acids. The CDR3 sequence: CASSFDRSPHNEQFF. The CDR3 bases are TGTGCCAGCAGCTTCGATCGGTCCCCACACAATGAGCAGTTCTTC.

This chain links TRBV5-6 with TRBJ2-4, with TRBD2 as a possible D gene (6 bases). Germline V lookup: CDR1 SGHDT, CDR2 YYEEEE. The CDR3 runs 16 residues. V was shortened by 4 bases and J by 0 bases, with 14 bases between the two germline ends. CDR3 DNA: TGTGCCAGCAGCACGGGAGAGAGTCTAGCCAAAAACATTCAGTACTTC. Its protein product is CASSTGESLAKNIQYF.

The chain carries TRBV18 and TRBJ1-3; D call uncertain. Germline V gives CDR1 KGHSH, CDR2 LQKENI. The CDR3 covers 17 residues. Between the trimmed V and J ends, which lost 3 bases and 0 bases, there was a span of 15 bases. In nucleotides, the CDR3 is TGTGCCAGCTCACCCACGGGAGGACGGATCTCTGGAAACACCATATATTTT. Translation: CASSPTGGRISGNTIYF.

The V call is TRBV2, the J call TRBJ1-3; D is unclear. The CDR3 has 12 residues. V shed 6 bases and J shed 3 bases, with 6 bases lying between them. The germline V gene encodes CDR1 SNHLY and CDR2 FYNNEI. The CDR3, as DNA: TGTGCCAGCAGCAACAGTGGAAACACCATATATTTT. Its translation is CASSNSGNTIYF.

The V gene is TRBV30, the J gene TRBJ1-5, with D perhaps matching TRBD1 (5 bases). In germline, CDR1 is GTSNPN, CDR2 SVGIG (reference sequence). This CDR3 has 12 amino acids. V was shortened by 3 bases and J by 5 bases, with 8 bases between the two germline ends. This CDR3 is CAWSSGDQPQHF. DNA for the CDR3: TGTGCCTGGAGCTCGGGGGATCAGCCCCAGCATTTT.

V is TRBV7-2 and J is TRBJ2-1; 7 positions match TRBD2. With V trimmed by 5 bases and J by 3 bases, 7 bases remained unmatched. The CDR3 has 15 residues. Germline assignment: CDR1 SGHTA and CDR2 FQGNSA. The CDR3 nucleotides are TGTGCCAGCAGCCGCGGGGGACCAAACTACAATGAGCAGTTCTTC. As protein: CASSRGGPNYNEQFF.

J is TRBJ2-1 and V is TRBV5-1, with 7 nucleotides matching TRBD2. Germline assignment: CDR1 SGHRS and CDR2 YFSETQ. The V and J ends lost 6 bases and 2 bases, in that order; junction bases with no gene match: 17. The CDR3 extends over 18 amino acids. The CDR3, as DNA: TGCGCCAGCACTCATTGGGGGAGCGGGATGACTCCCTACAATGAGCAGTTCTTC. Protein: CASTHWGSGMTPYNEQFF.

The V and J genes are TRBV11-2 and TRBJ1-1; D is possibly TRBD1 (5 bases). The CDR3 loop spans 15 amino acids. Germline V gene lookup returns CDR1 SGHAT and CDR2 FQNNGV. V lost 2 bases to trimming and J lost 0 bases, with 10 bases between them. CDR3 sequence (DNA): TGTGCCAGCAGCTTAATGGGGGGATTGAACACTGAAGCTTTCTTT. It yields the protein CASSLMGGLNTEAFF.

Written as DNA, the CDR3 is TGTGCCAGCAGCTTCGACTGGACAGATACGCAGTATTTT. As protein: CASSFDWTDTQYF. V usage is TRBV5-4 and J usage is TRBJ2-3; D unclear. Looked up from germline, CDR1 is SGHNT and CDR2 is YYREEE (reference sequence). V was clipped by 2 bases and J by 3 bases, with 7 bases between them. The CDR3 length is 13 residues.

The chain employs TRBV25-1 and TRBJ2-1; D is possibly TRBD2 (5 bases). V was trimmed by 1 base and J by 6 bases, leaving 13 bases between them. The CDR3 is 15 amino acids. CDR1 and CDR2 (germline): MGHDK, SYGVNS. The CDR3 protein is CASSESGSTANEQFF. The DNA for the CDR3 is TGTGCCAGCAGTGAATCGGGAAGTACTGCCAATGAGCAGTTCTTC.

This clone occurred once. This sequence joins TRBV11-3 and TRBJ2-3; 11 nucleotides line up with TRBD2. The CDR3 sequence is 17 residues long. Germline CDR1 SGHNT, CDR2 YENEEA. The J segment lost 5 bases and the V segment lost 2 bases, leaving 9 bases of the junction unmatched. The CDR3 loop reads CASSLSRLAGIGDTQYF. The CDR3 DNA follows: TGTGCCAGCAGCTTATCAAGACTAGCGGGAATCGGAGATACGCAGTATTTT.

The rearrangement links TRBV19 to TRBJ1-4; the match to TRBD1 covers 8 bases. This CDR3 region has 15 residues. Germline V gene data show CDR1 as LNHDA and CDR2 as SQIVND (reference sequence). V was clipped by 3 bases and J by 5 bases; unmatched bases: 5. In DNA form, the CDR3 reads TGTGCCAGTAGTATGTTCAGGACAGGGAATGAAAAACTGTTTTTT. The encoded protein is CASSMFRTGNEKLFF.

This clone was counted a few times. This chain uses TRBV2 with TRBJ1-1; weak D call: TRBD1 (5 bases). Germline V lookup: CDR1 SNHLY, CDR2 FYNNEI. This CDR3 spans 13 amino acids. V was pared by 7 bases and J by 6 bases, with 15 bases between. In DNA form, the CDR3 reads TGTGCCAGCACAAGGAGGGGTCCTCCTGAAGCTTTCTTT. Encoded protein: CASTRRGPPEAFF.

V and J are TRBV4-1 and TRBJ2-7; possibly TRBD2 for D (5 bases). Germline assignment: CDR1 MGHRA and CDR2 YSYEKL. V was cut by 2 bases and J by 3 bases, with 17 bases left in between. The CDR3 has 16 residues. CDR3 nucleotides: TGCGCCAGCAGCCAACATCTCGGGATACAAGGCTACGAGCAGTACTTC. Its protein is CASSQHLGIQGYEQYF.

The chain carries TRBV7-9 and TRBJ2-7, with 8 nucleotides matching TRBD1. Per the germline V gene, CDR1 is SEHNR and CDR2 is FQNEAQ (reference sequence). CDR3 length equals 16 residues. J lost 6 bases, V lost 4 bases, and 14 bases had no gene match. This CDR3 reads CASSSAHQGAAFEQYF. CDR3 DNA sequence: TGTGCCAGCAGCTCAGCACACCAGGGGGCCGCTTTCGAGCAGTACTTC.

The chain combines TRBV15 with TRBJ1-2; TRBD1 agrees at 7 bases. The CDR3 is 12 amino acids. Trimming cost V 8 bases and J 4 bases; bases outside gene matches: 4. Germline loops: CDR1 LNHNV, CDR2 YYDKDF (reference sequence). CDR3 nucleotide sequence: TGTGCCACCCGGACAGGTAGCTATGGCTACACCTTC. As protein: CATRTGSYGYTF.

This clone appeared a few times. The J gene is TRBJ2-1, the V gene TRBV27; 7 bases map to TRBD2. V lost 3 bases, J lost 7 bases, and 9 bases stayed unmatched. Per the germline V gene, CDR1 is MNHEY and CDR2 is SMNVEV (reference sequence). The CDR3 runs 15 residues. CDR3 nucleotide sequence: TGTGCCAGCAGTTTCGGCGGGAGAACGGGTAATGAGCAGTTCTTC. This sequence encodes CASSFGGRTGNEQFF.

This clone came up a few times. The chain is built from TRBV6-1 and TRBJ2-7; perhaps TRBD2 as D (5 bases). Germline-derived CDR1 and CDR2 are MNHNS and SASEGT. The CDR3 length is 16 residues. Between the trimmed V and J ends, which lost 1 base and 2 bases, there was a span of 15 bases. The CDR3 DNA sequence: TGTGCCAGCAGTGAAGGCTTTGGAGCGGCCACCTACGAGCAGTACTTC. Protein product: CASSEGFGAATYEQYF.

CDR3 residues: CASSQSYEQYF. CDR3 DNA sequence: TGTGCCAGCAGCCAATCCTACGAGCAGTACTTC. V is TRBV5-4 and J is TRBJ2-7; D uncertain. The V end lost 4 bases, the J end lost 1 base, and 3 bases lay between the germline ends. Germline V gene sequence: CDR1 SGHNT, CDR2 YYREEE (reference sequence). The CDR3 extends over 11 amino acids.